Listed here is a single T cell receptor beta chain. TCRdb's table, derived via immunoSEQ multiplex PCR, lists solely in-frame clones and lacks some. The repertoire holds approximately 7,500 clones, 75% to 90% seen once, with 2.5% to 3.5% in the top ten. The sample belongs to a study of lymphopenia after photon versus proton radiotherapy. V lost 0 bases to trimming and J lost 7 bases, with 7 bases between them. CDR1 KGHSH and CDR2 LQKENI come from the germline V gene. The CDR3 spans 12 residues. The rearrangement joins TRBV18 to TRBJ2-7; D gene unclear. This TCR derives from a woman in her 70s with pancreatic cancer. The sample consisted of peripheral blood, taken from a patient treated with photon-based radiotherapy. CDR3 nucleotides: TGTGCCAGCTCACCACCGAGGAGTGAGCAGTACTTC. It specifies CASSPPRSEQYF.